These 20 T cell receptor beta chains share one sample of origin, sequenced in a study of T cell responses to AZD1222 COVID-19 vaccine. Clones were read by immunoSEQ multiplex PCR, and TCRdb kept only the in-frame ones, dropping some. The table records more than 100,000 clones, approximately 90% of them present only once. The sample consisted of peripheral blood, taken 28 days after the second AZD1222 dose. These receptors all come from an adult who received the AZD1222 COVID-19 vaccine.

This clone was counted only a few times. The genes are TRBV19 and TRBJ1-5; TRBD1 agrees at 9 bases. Germline V gives CDR1 LNHDA, CDR2 SQIVND (reference sequence). V gave up 4 bases and J gave up 5 bases; unmatched junction bases: 6. This CDR3 has 15 amino acids. In DNA form, the CDR3 reads TGTGCCAGTAGTAAGCTGACAGGGGGGGATCAGCCCCAGCATTTT. Amino acid sequence: CASSKLTGGDQPQHF.

This clone was seen once. This sequence joins TRBV11-2 and TRBJ2-3, with 7 bases identical to TRBD2. CDR1 is SGHAT and CDR2 is FQNNGV in the germline V gene. The CDR3 contains 15 residues. Unmatched junction bases numbered 2, after V lost 1 base and J lost 1 base. The CDR3, as DNA: TGTGCCAGCAGCTTAGGTACTAGCGGCACAGATACGCAGTATTTT. It translates to CASSLGTSGTDTQYF.

This chain uses TRBV2 with TRBJ2-3; D remains ambiguous. CDR3 size: 12 residues. Trimming took off 1 base at V and 1 base at J, with 0 bases between the two ends. CDR1 is SNHLY and CDR2 is FYNNEI in the germline V gene. As DNA, the CDR3 is TGTGCCAGCAGTGAAGGCACAGATACGCAGTATTTT. Translating gives CASSEGTDTQYF.

The V and J genes are TRBV27 and TRBJ1-6, with D perhaps TRBD1 (5 bases). The CDR3 sequence is 14 residues long. V lost 2 bases and J lost 7, with 9 bases in between. Germline values: CDR1 MNHEY, CDR2 SMNVEV (reference sequence). The CDR3 protein is CASSLGTGNSPLHF. The CDR3 region has the DNA TGTGCCAGCAGTTTAGGGACGGGGAATTCACCCCTCCACTTT.

This clone showed up just once. This rearrangement joins TRBV30 to TRBJ1-1, with D uncertain. The CDR3 length is 15 residues. Germline lookup yields CDR1 GTSNPN and CDR2 SVGIG (reference sequence). V was clipped by 2 bases and J by 8 bases, with 21 bases between them. CDR3 loop: CAWSPPDHDIPEAFF. The DNA of the CDR3 is TGTGCCTGGAGTCCTCCCGACCACGATATTCCCGAAGCTTTCTTT.

This clone was seen a single time. The chain carries TRBV7-8 and TRBJ1-2; possible D gene TRBD1, 5 bases. V was clipped by 3 bases and J by 5 bases, with 13 bases between them. CDR1 and CDR2 (germline): SGHVS, FQNEAQ. This CDR3 contains 14 residues. DNA for the CDR3: TGTGCCAGCAGCTTCCGGTTGGGGGAATATGGCTACACCTTC. It encodes CASSFRLGEYGYTF.

The chain recombines TRBV11-2 with TRBJ1-1; no clear D gene. Trimming removed 1 base from V and 3 bases from J, with 3 bases in between. This CDR3 is built from 12 residues. Germline CDR1 reads SGHAT; CDR2 reads FQNNGV. The DNA of the CDR3 is TGTGCCAGCAGCTTAGTGCACACTGAAGCTTTCTTT. Translating gives CASSLVHTEAFF.

The genes are TRBV6-1 and TRBJ2-5, with 7 bases that match TRBD1. The trim removed 3 bases at V and 5 bases at J, leaving 3 bases unmatched. This CDR3 has 13 residues. Per germline, CDR1 MNHNS and CDR2 SASEGT. DNA for the CDR3: TGTGCCAGCAGTGAGACAGGGTTGGAGACCCAGTACTTC. Protein: CASSETGLETQYF.

The rearrangement links TRBV18 to TRBJ1-2; 10 positions agree with TRBD1. The CDR3 totals 15 residues. The trim removed 3 bases at V and 6 bases at J, leaving 7 bases unmatched. CDR1 and CDR2 (germline): KGHSH, LQKENI. CDR3 sequence: CASSPDRGIVNGYTF. The CDR3 DNA follows: TGTGCCAGCTCACCGGACAGGGGGATTGTTAATGGCTACACCTTC.

This clone was seen just once. This chain joins TRBV15 and TRBJ1-1; no clear D. V was shortened by 0 bases and J by 1 base, with 12 bases between the two germline ends. This CDR3 contains 16 residues. The germline V gene has CDR1 LNHNV and CDR2 YYDKDF (reference sequence). CDR3 loop: CATSRDLGTGNTEAFF. CDR3 sequence (DNA): TGTGCCACCAGCAGAGATTTGGGCACCGGGAACACTGAAGCTTTCTTT.

The chain joins TRBV5-5 to TRBJ1-6; 11 bases are a match to TRBD1. Trimming removed 5 bases from V and 8 bases from J; junction bases left unmatched: 9. The CDR3 has 16 residues. CDR1 SGHKS and CDR2 YYEKEE come from the germline V gene (reference sequence). The CDR3 reads CASRSGTGGSDSPLHF. The CDR3 DNA follows: TGTGCCAGCAGGTCCGGGACAGGGGGTTCGGATTCACCCCTCCACTTT.

The chain couples TRBV12-5 to TRBJ2-5; D is uncertain. The CDR3 runs 14 residues. V lost 7 bases and J 5 bases, leaving 17 bases between the germline ends. The germline V gene has CDR1 LGHNT and CDR2 FRNRAP. CDR3 loop: CASAPPARSETQYF. The CDR3 region has the DNA TGTGCTAGTGCCCCGCCGGCTAGGTCCGAGACCCAGTACTTC.

This clone came up once. The chain combines TRBV19 with TRBJ1-1; no reliable D call. Germline-derived CDR1 and CDR2 are LNHDA and SQIVND (reference sequence). The CDR3 loop spans 13 amino acids. With 7 bases removed from V and 4 bases from J, the gap between germline ends came to 13 bases. This CDR3 is CASTPFGITEAFF. The CDR3 nucleotides read TGTGCCAGTACCCCCTTTGGTATCACTGAAGCTTTCTTT.

This clone was observed once. The chain is built from TRBV19 and TRBJ2-2, with TRBD2 identical over 8 bases. The trim removed 0 bases at V and 3 bases at J, leaving 3 bases unmatched. This CDR3 is 16 amino acids long. Germline V CDR1 and CDR2: LNHDA, SQIVND (reference sequence). CDR3 sequence reads: CASSIDWRGDTGELFF. The CDR3 region has the DNA TGTGCCAGTAGTATAGATTGGCGGGGGGACACCGGGGAGCTGTTTTTT.

The V call is TRBV18, the J call TRBJ1-1; 8 nucleotides match TRBD1. The CDR3 is 15 residues long. Trimming at V came to 3 bases and at J to 8 bases, leaving 11 bases not matched to a gene. Germline assignment: CDR1 KGHSH and CDR2 LQKENI. The CDR3 DNA reads TGTGCCAGCTCACCCCGGAGCGATCGGACAGGGGAAGCTTTCTTT. Protein sequence: CASSPRSDRTGEAFF.

The V gene is TRBV4-3, the J gene TRBJ1-5; weak D call: TRBD1 (5 bases). V was shortened by 0 bases and J by 1 base, with 10 bases between the two germline ends. This CDR3 spans 16 amino acids. CDR1 LGHNA and CDR2 YSLEER come from the germline V gene. The CDR3 DNA is TGCGCCAGCAGCCAAGAGATAAACAGGAGCAATCAGCCCCAGCATTTT. It translates to CASSQEINRSNQPQHF.

The chain carries TRBV6-2 or TRBV6-3 and TRBJ2-7; D is unclear. Trimming left V 4 bases short and J 7 bases short, with 11 bases between. The germline gives CDR1 MNHEY, CDR2 SVGEGT. The CDR3 is 12 amino acids. The CDR3 DNA reads TGTGCCAGCAGTTCCCCCCCCGGAGAGCAGTACTTC. This codes for CASSSPPGEQYF.

The rearrangement uses TRBV29-1 and TRBJ1-2; TRBD1 might be the D (5 bases). Between the trimmed V and J ends, which lost 3 bases and 7 bases, there was a span of 12 bases. Looked up from germline, CDR1 is SQVTM and CDR2 is ANQGSEA. The CDR3 is made up of 12 amino acids. The CDR3 bases are TGCAGCGTTGAGGGGGAGGAGGGTGGCTACACCTTC. Amino acid sequence: CSVEGEEGGYTF.

The chain is built from TRBV4-3 and TRBJ2-1; 8 bases are shared with TRBD2. V lost 0 bases to trimming and J lost 6 bases; unmatched junction nucleotides: 4. This CDR3 comprises 15 residues. Germline values: CDR1 LGHNA, CDR2 YSLEER. For the CDR3, the DNA is TGCGCCAGCAGCCAAGATCCCCTAGCGGGCAATGAGCAGTTCTTC. Protein product: CASSQDPLAGNEQFF.

The chain couples TRBV20-1 to TRBJ1-2, with 7 bases matching TRBD1. J was trimmed by 3 bases and V by 8 bases; bases with no gene match: 3. Germline CDR1 DFQATT, CDR2 SNEGSKA (reference sequence). This CDR3 is 11 amino acids long. DNA of the CDR3: TGCAGTACAGACAGGGACTATGGCTACACCTTC. Its protein product is CSTDRDYGYTF.